What follows describes a single T cell receptor (beta chain). The data were taken from a study of human T cells and chemical hapten exposure. Germline V gives CDR1 MNHEY, CDR2 SVGAGI. J was trimmed by 6 bases and V by 0 bases; bases with no gene match: 7. The CDR3 covers 16 residues. Specified time point: patch test 1, 2 weeks after DPC sensitization. Treatment noted: therapeutic diphenylcyclopropenone sensitization with weekly scalp DPC. From the RACE reads, TCRdb called clonotypes with MiXCR, one entry per CDR3 protein. The table has 150,000 to 200,000 distinct CDR3 sequences, about 14% seen once. The chain combines TRBV6-5 with TRBJ1-5, with TRBD1 identical over 8 bases. The sequence derives from a young woman with alopecia areata. Some clones in this sample may be carry-over from other donors' samples. The specimen comprised whole blood, sampled in connection with sensitization to the hapten diphenylcyclopropenone (DPC). The CDR3 region is CASSYSFQGAGQPQHF. The CDR3, as DNA: TGTGCCAGCAGTTACTCTTTTCAGGGGGCCGGTCAGCCCCAGCATTTT.